Listed here are 26 T cell receptor beta chains from one sample, sequenced in a study of a mutant IDH1 vaccine in newly diagnosed glioma. Sequencing used immunoSEQ multiplex PCR; TCRdb keeps in-frame clones, though not all of them. The sample carries tens of thousands of clones, about 89% recorded once. Described time point: baseline, week 1 (first vaccination visit). Treatment given: pre-vaccination baseline after standard-of-care therapy. Sequenced material: PBMCs, taken from a glioma patient treated with radiotherapy, temozolomide or both. The receptor source for this set is a man under 40 with glioma.

By its share, this clone is medium-sized. The chain carries TRBV7-2 and TRBJ2-7; 8 nucleotides match TRBD1. The CDR3 covers 16 residues. The ends lost 4 bases at V and 5 bases at J; junction bases unmatched: 13. Germline V lookup: CDR1 SGHTA, CDR2 FQGNSA. CDR3 sequence: CASSSGRDRYRHEQYF. In nucleotides, the CDR3 is TGTGCCAGCAGCTCCGGAAGGGACAGGTATCGACACGAGCAGTACTTC. The whole variable domain, filled in from reference TRBV7-2 and TRBJ2-7, reads GAGVSQSPSNKVTEKGKDVELRCDPISGHTALYWYRQSLGQGLEFLIYFQGNSAPDKSGLPSDRFSAERTGGSVSTLTIQRTQQEDSAVYLCASSSGRDRYRHEQYFGPGTRLTVT.

The chain uses TRBV7-9 and TRBJ2-5, with unresolved D. The J call may be mistaken, given a closer DNA end match to TRBJ2-7. There are 15 residues in the CDR3. Germline V gene sequence: CDR1 SEHNR, CDR2 FQNEAQ (reference sequence). The CDR3 is CASSPQPPSSYEQYF. In nucleotides, the CDR3 is TGTGCCAGCAGCCCCCAACCGCCCAGCTCCTACGAGCAGTACTTC.

The rearrangement uses TRBV5-1 and TRBJ2-3; possible D gene TRBD1, 6 bases. Per the germline V gene, CDR1 is SGHRS and CDR2 is YFSETQ. The length of the CDR3 is 15 residues. The V end lost 4 bases, the J end lost 4 bases, and 16 bases lay between the germline ends. The CDR3 DNA is TGCGCCAGCAGCGATGGACAGCCAGGCGCAGATACGCAGTATTTT. Translation: CASSDGQPGADTQYF.

The sample holds one count of this clone. The chain has TRBV7-9 and TRBJ2-6, with unresolved D. Trimming left V 2 bases short and J 0 bases short, with 8 bases between. The CDR3 length is 16 residues. Germline V gene lookup returns CDR1 SEHNR and CDR2 FQNEAQ (reference sequence). The CDR3 DNA follows: TGTGCCAGCAGCTTACACCAGAACTCTGGGGCCAACGTCCTGACTTTC. This sequence encodes CASSLHQNSGANVLTF.

J is TRBJ1-2 and V is TRBV11-2; the match to TRBD1 covers 7 bases. Germline V gene lookup returns CDR1 SGHAT and CDR2 FQNNGV. The CDR3 is 15 residues long. V lost 7 bases and J lost 5; bases outside the gene matches: 13. Here the CDR3 DNA reads TGTGCCAGCACCCGCCTGAGAGGGGGCGGGTATGGCTACACCTTC. Protein: CASTRLRGGGYGYTF.

The J gene is TRBJ2-7, the V gene TRBV29-1, with D maybe TRBD2 (6 bases). Trimming shortened V by 6 bases and J by 2 bases, and 11 bases separated the two germline ends. The CDR3 sequence is 12 residues long. Germline CDR1 reads SQVTM; CDR2 reads ANQGSEA. The CDR3 DNA reads as TGCAGCGTCCGGCCGGGGGCCTACGAGCAGTACTTC. This sequence encodes CSVRPGAYEQYF.

The rearrangement joins TRBV5-4 to TRBJ2-1, with D perhaps being TRBD1 or TRBD2 (5 bases each). V gave up 2 bases and J gave up 8 bases, with 11 bases separating them. This CDR3 spans 13 amino acids. Germline V gene data show CDR1 as SGHNT and CDR2 as YYREEE (reference sequence). For the CDR3, the DNA is TGTGCCAGCAGCTTCGGGGCTTACGATGAGCAGTTCTTC. The encoded protein is CASSFGAYDEQFF.

The chain links TRBV19 to TRBJ2-5, with D maybe TRBD2 (6 bases). CDR1 and CDR2 (germline): LNHDA, SQIVND (reference sequence). Trimming removed 4 bases from V and 5 bases from J, with 11 bases in between. CDR3 length: 13 amino acids. The CDR3 DNA sequence: TGTGCCAGTAGTACTAGCGATGGGGAGACCCAGTACTTC. It is translated as CASSTSDGETQYF.

CDR3 sequence (DNA): TGTGCCAGCAGTTTCGACAGGGGCTACGAGCAGTACTTC. Amino acids: CASSFDRGYEQYF. V and J are TRBV28 and TRBJ2-7, with TRBD1 matching 8 bases. Unmatched junction bases numbered 1, after V lost 3 bases and J lost 3 bases. The germline V gene encodes CDR1 MDHEN and CDR2 SYDVKM. CDR3 size: 13 residues.

This clone was seen only once. V gene TRBV18 combines with J gene TRBJ2-3; either TRBD1 or TRBD2 may supply D (5 bases each). Looked up from germline, CDR1 is KGHSH and CDR2 is LQKENI. This CDR3 is built from 13 residues. V was shortened by 3 bases and J by 1 base, with 5 bases between the two germline ends. CDR3: CASSPGGTDTQYF. As DNA, the CDR3 is TGTGCCAGCTCACCGGGGGGCACAGATACGCAGTATTTT.

V is TRBV18 and J is TRBJ1-1; unclear D gene. CDR1 is KGHSH and CDR2 is LQKENI in the germline V gene. The CDR3 is 12 residues long. The V end was cut by 6 bases, the J end by 4 bases, with 9 bases between. The CDR3 region is CASSGEGTEAFF. CDR3 in DNA: TGTGCCAGCTCCGGGGAGGGCACTGAAGCTTTCTTT. The full variable domain, its missing parts supplied by reference TRBV18 and TRBJ1-1, is NAGVMQNPRHLVRRRGQEARLRCSPMKGHSHVYWYRQLPEEGLKFMVYLQKENIIDESGMPKERFSAEFPKEGPSILRIQQVVRGDSAAYFCASSGEGTEAFFGQGTRLTVV.

This clone was counted once. The chain recombines TRBV6-5 with TRBJ1-3; 7 nucleotides agree with TRBD1. Trimming took 6 bases from V and 0 from J; bases not matched to a gene: 5. The CDR3 has 15 residues. Germline V gene sequence: CDR1 MNHEY, CDR2 SVGAGI. The CDR3 region is CASSIGTDSGNTIYF. CDR3 nucleotides: TGTGCCAGCAGCATTGGGACAGACTCTGGAAACACCATATATTTT.

This sequence joins TRBV7-2 and TRBJ2-1; D remains unclear. This CDR3 is built from 13 residues. The germline V gene encodes CDR1 SGHTA and CDR2 FQGNSA. Trimming left V 5 bases short and J 4 bases short, with 9 bases between. CDR3 sequence: CASSPRQYNEQFF. The CDR3 DNA reads as TGTGCCAGCAGCCCCCGGCAGTACAATGAGCAGTTCTTC.

The chain couples TRBV6-5 to TRBJ2-3; the match to TRBD2 covers 8 bases. The CDR3 loop spans 15 amino acids. V lost 0 bases, J lost 4 bases, and 3 bases stayed unmatched. Germline V gives CDR1 MNHEY, CDR2 SVGAGI. The CDR3 region is CASSYSRGGADTQYF. The CDR3 nucleotides read TGTGCCAGCAGTTACTCCCGGGGGGGAGCAGATACGCAGTATTTT.

The V gene is TRBV7-9, the J gene TRBJ2-7; no definite D call. Germline-derived CDR1 and CDR2 are SEHNR and FQNEAQ (reference sequence). V was cut by 5 bases and J by 6 bases, with 11 bases left in between. The CDR3 has 12 residues. The CDR3 DNA follows: TGTGCCAGCAGCCCGCACGTGGGCGAGCAGTACTTC. Translated: CASSPHVGEQYF.

V and J are TRBV30 and TRBJ1-4; 7 positions match TRBD1. Germline V gene lookup returns CDR1 GTSNPN and CDR2 SVGIG (reference sequence). Germline trimming cut 4 bases from V and 4 bases from J; bases unmatched to any gene: 3. The CDR3 is made up of 13 amino acids. The CDR3 spells CAWTRDSNEKLFF. DNA for the CDR3: TGTGCCTGGACCAGGGACAGTAATGAAAAACTGTTTTTT.

The chain links TRBV5-6 to TRBJ2-2; TRBD1 or TRBD2 may be the D gene (5 bases each). CDR3 length: 17 residues. Trimming took 3 bases from V and 5 from J, leaving 20 bases between them. Germline V gene lookup returns CDR1 SGHDT and CDR2 YYEEEE. The CDR3 loop is CASSYSGPMLFTGELFF. The DNA for the CDR3 is TGTGCCAGCAGCTATTCGGGACCAATGCTATTTACCGGGGAGCTGTTTTTT.

The rearrangement links TRBV6-5 to TRBJ2-1, with 7 nucleotides matching TRBD2. J was trimmed by 9 bases and V by 8 bases; bases with no gene match: 10. This CDR3 contains 13 residues. Per the germline V gene, CDR1 is MNHEY and CDR2 is SVGAGI. CDR3 DNA sequence: TGTGCCAGCGGATGGCGGGAGACGGGTGAGCAGTTCTTC. The encoded protein is CASGWRETGEQFF.

The chain employs TRBV18 and TRBJ1-5, with a tentative D call TRBD1 (5 bases). The germline V and J ends were trimmed by 3 bases and 3 bases, with 9 bases remaining between them. The CDR3 extends over 14 amino acids. Germline V gene data show CDR1 as KGHSH and CDR2 as LQKENI. This chain's CDR3 is CASSPGGSNQPQHF. Here the CDR3 DNA reads TGTGCCAGCTCACCGGGGGGTTCCAATCAGCCCCAGCATTTT.

This chain connects TRBV30 to TRBJ2-1, with 7 positions matching TRBD1. Per germline, CDR1 GTSNPN and CDR2 SVGIG (reference sequence). The CDR3 has 14 residues. J was trimmed by 6 bases and V by 4 bases; bases with no gene match: 9. CDR3 residues: CAWILTGSFNEQFF. Written as DNA, the CDR3 is TGTGCCTGGATTTTGACAGGGTCTTTCAATGAGCAGTTCTTC.

A word on this clone: This specimen includes other DNA sequences encoding the same CDR3. The chain uses TRBV5-1 and TRBJ2-7, with 12 bases that match TRBD2. This CDR3 is built from 16 residues. With V trimmed by 0 bases and J by 2 bases, 3 bases remained unmatched. Germline CDR1 SGHRS, CDR2 YFSETQ. CDR3 coding DNA: TGCGCCAGCAGCTTGGGGCTAGCGGGAGGGCCCTACGAGCAGTACTTC. Translation gives CASSLGLAGGPYEQYF.

The chain joins TRBV29-1 to TRBJ1-2; TRBD1 aligns across 7 bases. Germline trimming cut 3 bases from V and 6 bases from J; bases unmatched to any gene: 4. CDR1 is SQVTM, CDR2 ANQGSEA, per germline. CDR3 size: 12 residues. CDR3 protein: CSVDLTGNGYTF. DNA for the CDR3: TGCAGCGTTGACTTGACAGGGAATGGCTACACCTTC.

The chain is built from TRBV7-9 and TRBJ2-5, with a weak D call TRBD1 (5 bases). From germline, CDR1 is SEHNR and CDR2 FQNEAQ (reference sequence). V shed 1 base and J shed 2 bases, with 8 bases lying between them. This CDR3 contains 14 residues. This CDR3 is CASSLVGVQETQYF. CDR3 DNA: TGTGCCAGCAGCTTAGTAGGGGTTCAAGAGACCCAGTACTTC.

The genes are TRBV30 and TRBJ1-5; D uncertain. CDR1 is GTSNPN, CDR2 SVGIG, per germline (reference sequence). There are 13 residues in the CDR3. With 1 base removed from V and 5 bases from J, the gap between germline ends came to 9 bases. The CDR3 DNA follows: TGTGCCTGGAGTGAGACCAGGTATCAGCCCCAGCATTTT. This codes for CAWSETRYQPQHF.

The sample holds one count of this clone. The CDR3 coding sequence is TGTGCCAGCTCACCACCGGCCGGGAGCGGCCTGTACACAGATACGCAGTATTTT. Its translation is CASSPPAGSGLYTDTQYF. The chain is built from TRBV18 and TRBJ2-3; D perhaps matches TRBD2 (6 bases). Trimming cost V 0 bases and J 2 bases, with 18 bases left between them. The CDR3 length is 18 residues. The germline CDR1 and CDR2 sequences are KGHSH and LQKENI.

The chain recombines TRBV4-1 with TRBJ2-1; perhaps TRBD2 as D (6 bases). Trimming took 1 base from V and 3 from J, leaving 16 bases between them. The CDR3 consists of 17 residues. Germline V CDR1 and CDR2: MGHRA, YSYEKL. The CDR3 is CASSQGALAGNYNEQFF. DNA for the CDR3: TGCGCCAGCAGCCAAGGCGCTTTGGCGGGAAACTACAATGAGCAGTTCTTC.